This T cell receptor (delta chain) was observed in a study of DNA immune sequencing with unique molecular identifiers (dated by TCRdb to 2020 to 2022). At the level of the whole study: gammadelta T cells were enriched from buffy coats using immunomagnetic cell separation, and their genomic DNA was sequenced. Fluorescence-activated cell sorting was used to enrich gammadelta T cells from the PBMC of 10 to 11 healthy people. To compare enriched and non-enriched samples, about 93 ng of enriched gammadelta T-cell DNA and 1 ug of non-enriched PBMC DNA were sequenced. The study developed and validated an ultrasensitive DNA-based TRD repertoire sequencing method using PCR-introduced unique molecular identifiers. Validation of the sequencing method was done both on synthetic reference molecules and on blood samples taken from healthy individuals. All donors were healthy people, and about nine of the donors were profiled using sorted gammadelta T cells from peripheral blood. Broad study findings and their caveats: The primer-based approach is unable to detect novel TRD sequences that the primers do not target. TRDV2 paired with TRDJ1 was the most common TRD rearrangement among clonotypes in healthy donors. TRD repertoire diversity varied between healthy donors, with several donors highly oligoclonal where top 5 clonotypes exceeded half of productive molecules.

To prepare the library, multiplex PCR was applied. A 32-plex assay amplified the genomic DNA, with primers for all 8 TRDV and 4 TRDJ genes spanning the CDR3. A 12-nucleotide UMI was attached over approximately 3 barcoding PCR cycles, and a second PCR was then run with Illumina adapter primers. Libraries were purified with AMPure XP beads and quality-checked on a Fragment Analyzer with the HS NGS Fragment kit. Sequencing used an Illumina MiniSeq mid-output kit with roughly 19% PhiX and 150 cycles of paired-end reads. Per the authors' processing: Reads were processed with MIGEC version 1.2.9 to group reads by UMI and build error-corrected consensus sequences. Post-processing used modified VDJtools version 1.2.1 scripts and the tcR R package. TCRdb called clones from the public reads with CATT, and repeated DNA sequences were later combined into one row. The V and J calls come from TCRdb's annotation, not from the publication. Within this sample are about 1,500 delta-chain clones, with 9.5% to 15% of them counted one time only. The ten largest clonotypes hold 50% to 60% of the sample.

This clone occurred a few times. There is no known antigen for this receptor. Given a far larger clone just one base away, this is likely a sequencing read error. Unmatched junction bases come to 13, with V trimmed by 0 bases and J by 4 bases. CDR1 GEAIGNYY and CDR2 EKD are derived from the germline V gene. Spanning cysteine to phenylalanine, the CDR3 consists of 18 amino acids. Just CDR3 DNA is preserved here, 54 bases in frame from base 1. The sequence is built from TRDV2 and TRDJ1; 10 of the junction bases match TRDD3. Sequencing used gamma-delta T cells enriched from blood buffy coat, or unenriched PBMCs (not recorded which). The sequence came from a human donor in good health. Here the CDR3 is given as CACDTVTTLGDDGDKLIF. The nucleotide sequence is TGTGCCTGTGACACCGTAACCACACTGGGGGATGATGGCGATAAACTCATCTTT.